The 10 T cell receptor beta chains presented below share a single source sample, sequenced in a study of identical twins. TCRdb reanalysed the 5' RACE reads using MiXCR and keeps one entry per CDR3 protein. The data contain 1.5 million or so distinct CDR3 sequences, 32% of them singletons. The sequencing input was cord blood. These receptors were obtained from a newborn girl in good health.

This chain connects TRBV5-1 to TRBJ2-7; 7 bases map to TRBD2. The CDR3 totals 17 residues. The J segment lost 2 bases and the V segment lost 4 bases, leaving 15 bases of the junction unmatched. Germline V gene lookup returns CDR1 SGHRS and CDR2 YFSETQ. The CDR3 loop reads CASSRSHPSGAAYEQYF. CDR3 sequence (DNA): TGCGCCAGCAGCCGTTCGCACCCTAGCGGAGCAGCCTACGAGCAGTACTTC.

This clonotype was observed a handful of times. The chain uses TRBV7-2 and TRBJ2-3; D uncertain. V was shortened by 4 bases and J by 0 bases, with 8 bases between the two germline ends. The CDR3 extends over 14 amino acids. Germline V gene lookup returns CDR1 SGHTA and CDR2 FQGNSA. CDR3 amino acids: CASSSMTSTDTQYF. The CDR3 coding sequence is TGTGCCAGCAGCTCCATGACTAGCACAGATACGCAGTATTTT. Variable domain in full (rest from reference TRBV7-2 and TRBJ2-3): GAGVSQSPSNKVTEKGKDVELRCDPISGHTALYWYRQSLGQGLEFLIYFQGNSAPDKSGLPSDRFSAERTGGSVSTLTIQRTQQEDSAVYLCASSSMTSTDTQYFGPGTRLTVL.

The chain is built from TRBV5-1 and TRBJ2-3; a weak D match, TRBD2 (5 bases). V was shortened by 6 bases and J by 0 bases, with 14 bases between the two germline ends. CDR3 length equals 15 residues. Germline V CDR1 and CDR2: SGHRS, YFSETQ. This CDR3 reads CASTSGYTSTDTQYF. The CDR3 DNA sequence: TGCGCCAGCACGAGCGGTTACACTAGCACAGATACGCAGTATTTT.

This sequence joins TRBV12-3 or TRBV12-4 and TRBJ1-4; D is unresolved. The CDR3 spans 16 residues. The V end lost 6 bases, the J end lost 1 base, and 15 bases lay between the germline ends. Here the CDR3 reads CASSRGLWGTNEKLFF. CDR3 in DNA: TGTGCCAGCAGCCGTGGCCTTTGGGGAACTAATGAAAAACTGTTTTTT.

This chain joins TRBV10-3 and TRBJ1-5; maybe TRBD1 (6 bases). The CDR3 sequence is 15 residues long. Germline-derived CDR1 and CDR2 are ENHRY and SYGVKD. V was trimmed by 0 bases and J by 4 bases, leaving 10 bases between them. The CDR3 DNA follows: TGTGCCATCAGTGAGTCCGGGACAATAAATCAGCCCCAGCATTTT. Its translation is CAISESGTINQPQHF.

The V and J genes are TRBV20-1 and TRBJ2-1; D gene uncertain. Germline CDR1 is DFQATT and CDR2 is SNEGSKA (reference sequence). Deletions cut 3 bases from V and 4 bases from J, with 13 bases between. The CDR3 has 14 residues. The CDR3 loop is CSASSASGYNEQFF. CDR3 bases: TGCAGTGCTAGCTCGGCTAGTGGGTACAATGAGCAGTTCTTC.

This clonotype was recorded at least ten times. The chain combines TRBV6-6 with TRBJ2-1; possible D gene TRBD2, 5 bases. The V end lost 6 bases, the J end lost 6 bases, and 9 bases lay between the germline ends. The CDR3 length is 12 residues. The V gene's germline CDR1 is MNHNY and CDR2 SVGAGI (reference sequence). DNA for the CDR3: TGTGCCAGCAGGAAACTAGGCAATGAGCAGTTCTTC. It yields the protein CASRKLGNEQFF.

The rearrangement links TRBV5-1 to TRBJ2-1; 11 positions agree with TRBD2. The V segment lost 0 bases and the J segment 4 bases; nucleotides outside the gene matches: 9. The CDR3 spans 18 residues. Germline V gene sequence: CDR1 SGHRS, CDR2 YFSETQ. CDR3 protein: CASSLVPPGLADYNEQFF. DNA for the CDR3: TGCGCCAGCAGCTTGGTGCCGCCGGGACTAGCGGATTACAATGAGCAGTTCTTC.

The chain joins TRBV20-1 to TRBJ1-2; possibly TRBD1 for D (5 bases). Germline V lookup: CDR1 DFQATT, CDR2 SNEGSKA (reference sequence). Trimming took 3 bases from V and 4 from J, leaving 30 bases between them. The CDR3 has 19 amino acids. The CDR3 region is CSARALTEQALPSLYGYTF. The CDR3 DNA reads TGCAGTGCTAGGGCGCTAACGGAACAGGCGTTACCCTCTCTCTATGGCTACACCTTC.

This chain uses TRBV27 with TRBJ2-7; D might be TRBD1 or TRBD2, each matching 5 bases. Germline V lookup: CDR1 MNHEY, CDR2 SMNVEV (reference sequence). The CDR3 runs to 16 residues. The V end was cut by 5 bases, the J end by 11 bases, with 28 bases between. CDR3 nucleotides: TGTGCCAGCAGTGGAAGGGCAGACCGGGGCCCCTACGATAAGTACTTC. Protein product: CASSGRADRGPYDKYF.